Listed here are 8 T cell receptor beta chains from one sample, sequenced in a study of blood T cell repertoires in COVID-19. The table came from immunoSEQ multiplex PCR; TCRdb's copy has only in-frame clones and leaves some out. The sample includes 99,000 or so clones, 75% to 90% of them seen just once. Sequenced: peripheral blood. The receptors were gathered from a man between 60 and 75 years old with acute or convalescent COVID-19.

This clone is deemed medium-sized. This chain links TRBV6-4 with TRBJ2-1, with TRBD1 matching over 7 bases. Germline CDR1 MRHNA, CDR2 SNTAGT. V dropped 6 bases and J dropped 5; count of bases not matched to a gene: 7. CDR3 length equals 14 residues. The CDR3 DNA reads TGTGCCAGCAGCGCCGGGACAGCAAACAATGAGCAGTTCTTC. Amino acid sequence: CASSAGTANNEQFF.

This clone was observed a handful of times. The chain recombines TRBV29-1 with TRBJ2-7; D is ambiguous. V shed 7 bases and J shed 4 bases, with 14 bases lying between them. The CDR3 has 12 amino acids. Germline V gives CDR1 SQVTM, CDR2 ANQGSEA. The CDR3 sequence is CSATGDSYEQYV. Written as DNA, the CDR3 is TGCAGCGCAACCGGAGACTCTTACGAGCAGTACGTC.

The CDR3 here is CASSAQGIDTQYF. The CDR3 DNA follows: TGTGCCAGCAGCGCCCAGGGGATAGATACGCAGTATTTT. The chain couples TRBV5-4 to TRBJ2-3, with D possibly being TRBD1 (6 bases). This CDR3 comprises 13 residues. Trimming cost V 4 bases and J 5 bases, with 11 bases left between them. Germline loops: CDR1 SGHNT, CDR2 YYREEE (reference sequence).

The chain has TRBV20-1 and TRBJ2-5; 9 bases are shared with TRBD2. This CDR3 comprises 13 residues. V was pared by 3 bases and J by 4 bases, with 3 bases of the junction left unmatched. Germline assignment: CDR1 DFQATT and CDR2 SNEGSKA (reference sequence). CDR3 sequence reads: CSASMTSGETQYF. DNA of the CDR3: TGCAGTGCTAGTATGACTAGCGGAGAGACCCAGTACTTC.

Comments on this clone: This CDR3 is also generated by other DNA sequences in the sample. This CDR3 is CATRQGGEKLFF. The CDR3 DNA reads TGTGCCACCCGACAGGGTGGTGAAAAACTGTTTTTT. The chain uses TRBV19 and TRBJ1-4; TRBD1 aligns across 7 bases. CDR1 LNHDA and CDR2 SQIVND come from the germline V gene (reference sequence). The J segment lost 7 bases and the V segment lost 10 bases, leaving 6 bases of the junction unmatched. CDR3 length equals 12 residues.

The CDR3 DNA sequence: TGTGCCAGCTCGGGAACCGGGACAGGCGGCGGCTACACCTTC. Its protein product is CASSGTGTGGGYTF. The genes are TRBV5-5 and TRBJ1-2, with 8 bases that match TRBD1. Germline CDR1 is SGHKS and CDR2 is YYEKEE (reference sequence). With V trimmed by 7 bases and J by 8 bases, 13 bases remained unmatched. CDR3 length: 14 residues.

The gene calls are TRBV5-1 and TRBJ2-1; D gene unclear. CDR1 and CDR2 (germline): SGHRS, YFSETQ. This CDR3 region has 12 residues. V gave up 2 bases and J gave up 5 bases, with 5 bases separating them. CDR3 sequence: CASSFQNNEQFF. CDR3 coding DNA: TGCGCCAGCAGCTTCCAGAACAATGAGCAGTTCTTC.

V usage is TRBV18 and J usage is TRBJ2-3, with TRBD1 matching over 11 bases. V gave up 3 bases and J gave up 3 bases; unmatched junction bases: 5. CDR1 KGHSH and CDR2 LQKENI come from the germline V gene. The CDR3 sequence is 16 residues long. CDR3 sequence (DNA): TGTGCCAGCTCACCGTTGGGGACAGGGGGAACAGATACGCAGTATTTT. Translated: CASSPLGTGGTDTQYF.